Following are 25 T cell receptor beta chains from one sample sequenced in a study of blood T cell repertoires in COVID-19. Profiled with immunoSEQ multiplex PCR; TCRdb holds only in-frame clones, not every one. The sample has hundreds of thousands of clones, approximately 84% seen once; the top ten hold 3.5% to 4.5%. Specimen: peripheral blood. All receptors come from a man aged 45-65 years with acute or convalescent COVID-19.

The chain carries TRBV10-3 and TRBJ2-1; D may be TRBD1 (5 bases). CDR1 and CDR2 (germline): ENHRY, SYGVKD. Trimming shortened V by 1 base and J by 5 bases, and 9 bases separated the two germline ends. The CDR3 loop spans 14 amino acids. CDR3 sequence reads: CAISEYGRDNEQFF. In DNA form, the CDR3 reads TGTGCCATCAGTGAGTACGGCAGGGACAATGAGCAGTTCTTC.

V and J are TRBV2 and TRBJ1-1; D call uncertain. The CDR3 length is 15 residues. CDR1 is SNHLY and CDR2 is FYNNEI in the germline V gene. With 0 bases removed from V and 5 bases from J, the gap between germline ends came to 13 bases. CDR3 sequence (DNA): TGTGCCAGCAGTGAAGCGCTTCGTGGGAGTACTGAAGCTTTCTTT. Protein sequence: CASSEALRGSTEAFF. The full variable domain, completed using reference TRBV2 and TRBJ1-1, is EPEVTQTPSHQVTQMGQEVILRCVPISNHLYFYWYRQILGQKVEFLVSFYNNEISEKSEIFDDQFSVERPDGSNFTLKIRSTKLEDSAMYFCASSEALRGSTEAFFGQGTRLTVV.

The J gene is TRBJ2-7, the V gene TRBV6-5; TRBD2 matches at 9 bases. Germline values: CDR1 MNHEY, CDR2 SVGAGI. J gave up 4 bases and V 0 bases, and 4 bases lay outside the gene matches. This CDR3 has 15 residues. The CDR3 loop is CASSYSASGAYEQYF. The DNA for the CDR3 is TGTGCCAGCAGTTACTCAGCTAGCGGGGCATACGAGCAGTACTTC.

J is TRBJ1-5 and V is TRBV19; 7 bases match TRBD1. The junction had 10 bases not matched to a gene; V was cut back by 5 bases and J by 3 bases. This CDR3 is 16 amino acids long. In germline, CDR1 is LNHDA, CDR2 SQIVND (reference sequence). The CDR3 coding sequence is TGTGCCAGTAGTTTACACCGGGACAGACACAATCAGCCCCAGCATTTT. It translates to CASSLHRDRHNQPQHF.

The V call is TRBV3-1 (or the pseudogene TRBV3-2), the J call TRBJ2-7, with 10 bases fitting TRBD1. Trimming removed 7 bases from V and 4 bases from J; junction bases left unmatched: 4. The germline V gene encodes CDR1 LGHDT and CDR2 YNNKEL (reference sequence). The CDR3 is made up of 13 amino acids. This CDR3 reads CASTRQGAYEQYF. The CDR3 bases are TGTGCCAGCACCAGACAGGGGGCGTACGAGCAGTACTTC.

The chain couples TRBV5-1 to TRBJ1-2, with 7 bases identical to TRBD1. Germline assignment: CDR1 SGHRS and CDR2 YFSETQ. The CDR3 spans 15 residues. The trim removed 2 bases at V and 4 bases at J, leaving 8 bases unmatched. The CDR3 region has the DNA TGCGCCAGCAGCTTAACCGGGACAGAGGTCTATGGCTACACCTTC. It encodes CASSLTGTEVYGYTF.

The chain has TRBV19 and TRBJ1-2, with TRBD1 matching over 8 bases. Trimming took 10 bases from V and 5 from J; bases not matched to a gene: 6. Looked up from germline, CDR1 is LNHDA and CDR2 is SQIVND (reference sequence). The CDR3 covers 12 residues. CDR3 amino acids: CATRQGAYGYTF. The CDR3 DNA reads TGTGCCACGAGGCAGGGGGCATATGGCTACACCTTC. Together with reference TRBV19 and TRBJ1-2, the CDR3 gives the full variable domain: DGGITQSPKYLFRKEGQNVTLSCEQNLNHDAMYWYRQDPGQGLRLIYYSQIVNDFQKGDIAEGYSVSREKKESFPLTVTSAQKNPTAFYLCATRQGAYGYTFGSGTRLTVV.

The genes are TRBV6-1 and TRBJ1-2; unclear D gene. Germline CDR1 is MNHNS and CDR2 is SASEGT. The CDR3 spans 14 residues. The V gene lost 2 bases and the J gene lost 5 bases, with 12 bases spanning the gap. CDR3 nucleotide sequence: TGTGCCAGCAGTGAAACCGACACCGCATATGGCTACACCTTC. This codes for CASSETDTAYGYTF.

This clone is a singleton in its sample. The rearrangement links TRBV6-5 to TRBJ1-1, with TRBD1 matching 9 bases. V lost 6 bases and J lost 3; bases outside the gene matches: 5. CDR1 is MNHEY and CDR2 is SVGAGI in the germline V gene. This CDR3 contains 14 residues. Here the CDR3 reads CASSKDRGDTEAFF. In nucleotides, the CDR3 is TGTGCCAGCAGCAAAGACAGGGGGGACACTGAAGCTTTCTTT.

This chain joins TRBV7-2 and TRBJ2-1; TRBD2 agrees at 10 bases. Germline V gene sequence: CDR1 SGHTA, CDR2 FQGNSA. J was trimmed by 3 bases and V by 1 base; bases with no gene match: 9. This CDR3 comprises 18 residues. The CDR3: CASSLGLAGASGYNEQFF. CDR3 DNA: TGTGCCAGCAGCTTAGGTCTAGCGGGGGCCTCTGGCTACAATGAGCAGTTCTTC.

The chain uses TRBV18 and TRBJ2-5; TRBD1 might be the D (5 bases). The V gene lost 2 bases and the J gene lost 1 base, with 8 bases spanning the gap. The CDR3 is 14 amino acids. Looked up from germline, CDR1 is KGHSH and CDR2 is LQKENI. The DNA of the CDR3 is TGTGCCAGCTCACCATCCCAGGGCCAAGAGACCCAGTACTTC. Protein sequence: CASSPSQGQETQYF.

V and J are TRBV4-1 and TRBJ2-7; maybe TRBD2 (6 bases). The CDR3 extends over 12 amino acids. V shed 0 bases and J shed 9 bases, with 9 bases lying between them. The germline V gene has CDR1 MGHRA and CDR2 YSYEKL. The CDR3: CASSQEVGGQYF. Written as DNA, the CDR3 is TGCGCCAGCAGCCAAGAAGTGGGGGGGCAGTACTTC.

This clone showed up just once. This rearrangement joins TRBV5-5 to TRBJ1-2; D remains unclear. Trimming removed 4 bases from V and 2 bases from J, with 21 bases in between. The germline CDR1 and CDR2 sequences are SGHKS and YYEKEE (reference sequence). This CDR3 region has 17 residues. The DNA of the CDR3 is TGTGCCAGCAGCGCCCTGCAGGCCCTTATGGGCAACTATGGCTACACCTTC. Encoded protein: CASSALQALMGNYGYTF.

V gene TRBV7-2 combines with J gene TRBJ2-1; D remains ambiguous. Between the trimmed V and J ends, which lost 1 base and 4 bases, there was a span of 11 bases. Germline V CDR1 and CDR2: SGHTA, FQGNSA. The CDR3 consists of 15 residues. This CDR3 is CASSLGPDLYNEQFF. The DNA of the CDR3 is TGTGCCAGCAGCTTAGGCCCAGACTTGTACAATGAGCAGTTCTTC.

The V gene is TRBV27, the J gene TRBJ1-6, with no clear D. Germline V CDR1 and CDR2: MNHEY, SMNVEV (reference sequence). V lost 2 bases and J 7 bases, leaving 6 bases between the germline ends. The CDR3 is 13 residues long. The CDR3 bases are TGTGCCAGCAGTTTAAGACACAATTCACCCCTCCACTTT. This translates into CASSLRHNSPLHF.

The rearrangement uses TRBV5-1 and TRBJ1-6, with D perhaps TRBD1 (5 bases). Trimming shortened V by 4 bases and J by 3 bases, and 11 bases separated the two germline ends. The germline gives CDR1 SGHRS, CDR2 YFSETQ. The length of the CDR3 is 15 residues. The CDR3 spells CASSPGQNYNSPLHF. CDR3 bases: TGCGCCAGCAGCCCCGGACAAAACTATAATTCACCCCTCCACTTT.

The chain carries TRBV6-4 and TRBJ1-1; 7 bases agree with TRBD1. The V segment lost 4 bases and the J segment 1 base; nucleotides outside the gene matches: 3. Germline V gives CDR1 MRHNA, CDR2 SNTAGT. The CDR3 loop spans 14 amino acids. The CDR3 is CASSAGQRNTEAFF. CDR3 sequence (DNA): TGTGCCAGCAGTGCGGGACAGAGGAACACTGAAGCTTTCTTT.

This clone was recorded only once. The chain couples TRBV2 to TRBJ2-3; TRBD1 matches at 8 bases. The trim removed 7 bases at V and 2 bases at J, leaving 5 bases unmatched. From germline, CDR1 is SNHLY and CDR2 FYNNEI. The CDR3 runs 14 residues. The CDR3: CASTKQGVTDTQYF. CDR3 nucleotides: TGTGCCAGCACTAAACAGGGGGTCACAGATACGCAGTATTTT.

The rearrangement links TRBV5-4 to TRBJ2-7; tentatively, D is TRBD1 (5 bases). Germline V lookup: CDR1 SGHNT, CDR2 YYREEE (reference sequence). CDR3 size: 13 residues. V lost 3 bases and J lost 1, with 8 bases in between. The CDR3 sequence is CASSSTGSYEQYF. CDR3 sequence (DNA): TGTGCCAGCAGCTCCACAGGATCCTACGAGCAGTACTTC.

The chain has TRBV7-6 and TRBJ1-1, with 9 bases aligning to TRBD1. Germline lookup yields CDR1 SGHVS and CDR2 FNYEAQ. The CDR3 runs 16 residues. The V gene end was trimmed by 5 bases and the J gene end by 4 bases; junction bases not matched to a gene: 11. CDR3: CASSPRGQGEPTEAFF. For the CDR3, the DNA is TGTGCCAGCAGCCCACGGGGACAGGGTGAGCCCACTGAAGCTTTCTTT.

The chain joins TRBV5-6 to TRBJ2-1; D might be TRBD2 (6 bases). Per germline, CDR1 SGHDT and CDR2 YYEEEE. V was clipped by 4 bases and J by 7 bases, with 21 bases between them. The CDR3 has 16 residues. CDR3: CASSGAGTPLGNEQFF. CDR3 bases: TGTGCCAGCAGCGGGGCCGGGACTCCGCTGGGGAATGAGCAGTTCTTC.

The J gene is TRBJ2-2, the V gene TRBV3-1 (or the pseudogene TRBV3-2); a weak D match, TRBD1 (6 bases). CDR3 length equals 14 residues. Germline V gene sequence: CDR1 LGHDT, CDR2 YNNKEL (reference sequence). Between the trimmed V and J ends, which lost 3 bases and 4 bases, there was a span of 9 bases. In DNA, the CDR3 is TGTGCCAGCAGCCACAGGACAGTCACCGGGGAGCTGTTTTTT. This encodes CASSHRTVTGELFF.

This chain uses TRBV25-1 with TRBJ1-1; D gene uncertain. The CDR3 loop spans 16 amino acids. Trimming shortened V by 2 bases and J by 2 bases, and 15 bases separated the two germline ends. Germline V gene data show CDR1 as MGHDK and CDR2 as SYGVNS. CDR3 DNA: TGTGCCAGCAGTGAAGAAGGGCGGGGAACCAACACTGAAGCTTTCTTT. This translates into CASSEEGRGTNTEAFF. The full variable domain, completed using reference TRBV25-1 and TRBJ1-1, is EADIYQTPRYLVIGTGKKITLECSQTMGHDKMYWYQQDPGMELHLIHYSYGVNSTEKGDLSSESTVSRIRTEHFPLTLESARPSHTSQYLCASSEEGRGTNTEAFFGQGTRLTVV.

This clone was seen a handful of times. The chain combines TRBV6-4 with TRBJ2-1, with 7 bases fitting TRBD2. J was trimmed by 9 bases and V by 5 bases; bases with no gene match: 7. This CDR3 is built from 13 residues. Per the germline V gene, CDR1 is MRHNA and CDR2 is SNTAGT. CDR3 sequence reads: CASSPTSEGEQFF. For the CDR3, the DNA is TGTGCCAGCAGTCCTACTAGCGAGGGTGAGCAGTTCTTC.

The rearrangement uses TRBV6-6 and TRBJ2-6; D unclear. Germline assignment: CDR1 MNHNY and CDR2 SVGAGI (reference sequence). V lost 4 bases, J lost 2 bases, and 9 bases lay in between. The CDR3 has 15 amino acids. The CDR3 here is CASSSAGTGANVLTF. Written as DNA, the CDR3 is TGTGCCAGCAGTTCCGCCGGTACTGGGGCCAACGTCCTGACTTTC.